Listed below are T cell receptor beta chains from one sample, sequenced in a study of shared clonotypes between healthy human individuals. Using immunoSEQ multiplex PCR, the repertoire was profiled, and TCRdb retains in-frame clones only, with some absent. The repertoire holds 470,000 or so clones, with over 70% as singletons. Sequencing was done on a sample of PBMCs. The receptors were gathered from a middle-aged woman in good health. Some clones in this sample may be carry-over from other donors' samples. Each CDR3 is given with its conserved first and last residue. Fields, in order: J gene, clone size, V gene, D gene, CDR3 DNA, CDR3 protein. A D gene is named only where the DNA matches it firmly. Where a row states a size, it is once, few, many or the class of an expanded clone; other rows omit it.

>TRBJ2-7|once|TRBV5-4|TRBD2
TGTGCCAGCAGCTATAGCGGGAGTACCTACGAGCAGTACTTC
CASSYSGSTYEQYF
>TRBJ2-1|NA|TRBV7-9|TRBD2
TGTGCCTCTCGGGCTAGCGGGAGGGGGAATGAGCAGTTCTTC
CASRASGRGNEQFF
>TRBJ1-4|NA|TRBV11-2|TRBD1
TGTGCCAGCAGCTTACGTGGGGGACAGGGGGAAGAAAAACTGTTTTTT
CASSLRGGQGEEKLFF
>TRBJ1-2|NA|TRBV6-5|TRBD1
TGTGCCAGCAGTACAACGAGGACAGGGGACTATGGCTACACCTTC
CASSTTRTGDYGYTF
>TRBJ2-4|NA|TRBV27|NA
TGTGCCAGCAGTTCCCTCGGGACTGGTAAAAACATTCAGTACTTC
CASSSLGTGKNIQYF
>TRBJ1-1|NA|TRBV29-1|NA
TGCAGCGTTGGCCTTCGGTTCACTGAAGCTTTCTTT
CSVGLRFTEAFF
>TRBJ2-3|NA|TRBV9|NA
TGTGCCAGCAGCGTAAGACAGTTCTTCGATACGCAGTATTTT
CASSVRQFFDTQYF
>TRBJ2-1|few|TRBV6-5|TRBD1
TGTGCCAGCAGGACCGGGACAGGGGAGGTCAATGAGCAGTTCTTC
CASRTGTGEVNEQFF
>TRBJ2-7|NA|TRBV15|TRBD1
TGTGCCACCAGCAGAGCCCGCCCGGGCAGGGGGAACTACGAGCAGTACTTC
CATSRARPGRGNYEQYF
>TRBJ2-2|NA|TRBV28|TRBD2
TGTGCCAGCAGTTCCCCAGGAGCGGGAGGGCCTTACACCGGGGAGCTGTTTTTT
CASSSPGAGGPYTGELFF
>TRBJ2-5|NA|TRBV7-3|NA
TGTGCCAGCAGCTACCGAGGGGACCCCCAAGAGACCCAGTACTTC
CASSYRGDPQETQYF
>TRBJ2-2|NA|TRBV28|TRBD2
TGTGCCAGCAGCCGGGGGGACACCGGGGAGCTGTTTTTT
CASSRGDTGELFF
>TRBJ1-5|NA|TRBV14|NA
TGTGCCAGCAGCCCAAGTAGCAATCAGCCCCAGCATTTT
CASSPSSNQPQHF
>TRBJ1-1|NA|TRBV19|NA
TGTGCCAGTAGTTATGGCGCCAGTCTGAACACTGAAGCTTTCTTT
CASSYGASLNTEAFF
>TRBJ1-2|few|TRBV29-1|NA
TGCAGCGTTGAAGTGGTCGGGCGGAATCGTGGCTACACCTTC
CSVEVVGRNRGYTF
>TRBJ2-1|few|TRBV2|TRBD2
TGTGCCAGCAGTGACCGGGCTAGCGGCAATGAGCAGTTCTTC
CASSDRASGNEQFF
>TRBJ2-7|NA|TRBV11-2|NA
TGTGCCAGCAGCTTACTTTTGGCTAGTGGCGAGCAGTACTTC
CASSLLLASGEQYF
>TRBJ1-5|NA|TRBV5-1|NA
TGCGCCAGCAGCTTGGGCGGGGTCGGTAGCAATCAGCCCCAGCATTTT
CASSLGGVGSNQPQHF
>TRBJ1-2|NA|TRBV28|NA
TGTGCCAGCAGTCGGGGCTATGGCTACACCTTC
CASSRGYGYTF
>TRBJ2-5|NA|TRBV7-2|TRBD1
TGTGCCAGCAGCCCCGGGGACAGAAAAGAGACCCAGTACTTC
CASSPGDRKETQYF
>TRBJ1-1|NA|TRBV5-4|NA
TGTGCCAGCAGCACCGGGCCGGGGGTGAACACTGAAGCTTTCTTT
CASSTGPGVNTEAFF
>TRBJ1-1|NA|TRBV2|NA
TGTGCCAGCACGGGACAACTGAACACTGAAGCTTTCTTT
CASTGQLNTEAFF
>TRBJ1-2|NA|TRBV19|NA
TGTGCCAGTAGTATTGGCATACTCTATGGCTACACCTTC
CASSIGILYGYTF
>TRBJ2-5|once|TRBV6-6|TRBD2
TGTGCCAGCAACGGTCTAGCGGGAGTAGGAGAGACCCAGTACTTC
CASNGLAGVGETQYF
>TRBJ1-5|NA|TRBV11-2|NA
TGTGCCAGCACCCTGGCGGCCGATCAGCCCCAGCATTTT
CASTLAADQPQHF
>TRBJ1-4|NA|TRBV5-1|TRBD1
TGCGCCAGCAGCCAGACTCCGGGACAGGGCCCCGTTTTT
CASSQTPGQGPVF
>TRBJ1-2|NA|TRBV15|TRBD1
TGTGCCACCAGCAGTGGGACAGGGGGTCGAGGCTACACCTTC
CATSSGTGGRGYTF
>TRBJ2-3|NA|TRBV27|NA
TGTGCCAGCAGTCCTATAGGTTTGACGCAGTATTTT
CASSPIGLTQYF
>TRBJ1-2|NA|TRBV6-1|NA
TGTGCCAGCAGTGAACGGGCGTTTAACTATGGCTACACCTTC
CASSERAFNYGYTF
>TRBJ1-1|NA|TRBV11-2|NA
TGTGCCAGCAGCACTACAGGGTTCACTGAAGCTTTCTTT
CASSTTGFTEAFF
>TRBJ1-4|NA|TRBV14|NA
TGTGCCAGCAGCCAAGGGCCCCGGGGGAATCTCAGGAATCCGGGGAAACTGTTTTTT
CASSQGPRGNLRNPGKLFF
>TRBJ2-5|NA|TRBV29-1|NA
TGCAGCGTTGATAAGGGCCAGCAAGAGACCCAGTACTTC
CSVDKGQQETQYF
>TRBJ2-2|few|TRBV30|TRBD1
TGTGCCTGGAGTGTAGGGGGCCGGCCCGGGGAGCTGTTTTTT
CAWSVGGRPGELFF